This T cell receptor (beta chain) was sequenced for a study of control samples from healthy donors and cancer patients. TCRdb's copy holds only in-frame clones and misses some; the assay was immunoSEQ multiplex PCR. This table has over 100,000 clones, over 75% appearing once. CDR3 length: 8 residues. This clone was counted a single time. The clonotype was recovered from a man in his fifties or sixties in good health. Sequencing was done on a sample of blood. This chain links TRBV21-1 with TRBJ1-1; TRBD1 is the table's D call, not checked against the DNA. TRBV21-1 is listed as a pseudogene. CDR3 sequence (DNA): TGTGCCAGCAATTGTGGGCAGTTT. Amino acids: CASNCGQF.